This TCR beta chain was retrieved from a study of cytomegalovirus exposure and HLA in healthy donors. This CDR3 region has 16 residues. The J segment lost 2 bases and the V segment lost 3 bases, leaving 8 bases of the junction unmatched. Germline lookup yields CDR1 SQVTM and CDR2 ANQGSEA. 60 Vbeta and 13 Jbeta primers were used in PCR. TCRdb keeps only in-frame clones here, not all; method: immunoSEQ multiplex PCR. The data hold some 110,000 clones, with about 80% observed a single time. The chain links TRBV29-1 to TRBJ2-5; TRBD2 aligns across 11 bases. Source material: PBMCs. The receptor's source is a man aged 60 to 69 in good health and CMV-seropositive. The CDR3 coding sequence is TGCAGCGTTGACGGGCTAGCGGGGGGTAGACAAGAGACCCAGTACTTC. It encodes CSVDGLAGGRQETQYF.